This is a list of T cell receptor beta chains from one sample in a study of T cell clonotyping in hematopoietic cell transplantation. TCRdb keeps only in-frame clones here, not all; method: immunoSEQ multiplex PCR. The table has 11,000 to 15,000 clones, around 62% seen once. The sample comprised PBMCs. These receptors originate from a human donor who either received an allogeneic hematopoietic cell transplant for a myeloid malignancy or was a related donor (not recorded which). Some clones in this sample may be carry-over from other donors' samples. Both conserved end residues are part of each CDR3. Fields, in order: J gene, clone size, D gene, V gene, CDR3 protein, CDR3 DNA. The D gene is left open where the match is weak. Not all rows give a size; the values are once, few, many and, for expanded clones, a class.

J: TRBJ1-5; size: few; D: TRBD1; V: TRBV29-1; CDR3: CSVGQGSQPQHF; DNA: TGCAGCGTTGGACAGGGAAGTCAGCCCCAGCATTTT
J: TRBJ1-3; size: -; D: -; V: TRBV28; CDR3: CASSFTYGGGRVSGNTIYF; DNA: TGTGCCAGCAGCTTTACTTATGGGGGAGGGAGAGTCTCTGGAAACACCATATATTTT
J: TRBJ1-1; size: -; D: TRBD1; V: TRBV7-6; CDR3: CASSQTWDRGTEAFF; DNA: TGTGCCAGCAGCCAGACCTGGGACAGGGGGACTGAAGCTTTCTTT
J: TRBJ2-5; size: -; D: -; V: TRBV28; CDR3: CASWGEGAQYF; DNA: TGTGCCAGCTGGGGCGAAGGGGCCCAGTACTTC
J: TRBJ1-6; size: -; D: TRBD1; V: TRBV4-1; CDR3: CASSQEKGAGGSPLHF; DNA: TGCGCCAGCAGCCAAGAGAAGGGGGCCGGGGGTTCACCCCTCCACTTT
J: TRBJ1-2; size: -; D: TRBD1; V: TRBV7-8; CDR3: CASSPDRGWRGYTF; DNA: TGTGCCAGCAGCCCTGACAGGGGATGGAGGGGCTACACCTTC
J: TRBJ2-7; size: few; D: -; V: TRBV2; CDR3: CASSGQGGREQYF; DNA: TGTGCCAGCAGTGGGCAGGGTGGACGCGAGCAGTACTTC
J: TRBJ1-6; size: -; D: -; V: TRBV9; CDR3: CASSARFESSPLHF; DNA: TGTGCCAGCAGCGCGAGATTCGAGAGTTCACCCCTCCACTTT
J: TRBJ1-2; size: -; D: -; V: TRBV5-6; CDR3: CASSHSDSVNYGYTF; DNA: TGTGCCAGCAGCCATTCGGACAGCGTGAACTATGGCTACACCTTC
J: TRBJ1-1; size: -; D: TRBD1; V: TRBV7-2; CDR3: CASSADRVEAFF; DNA: TGTGCCAGCAGCGCGGACAGGGTTGAAGCTTTCTTT
J: TRBJ2-4; size: -; D: -; V: TRBV7-2; CDR3: CASSQGSRNIQYF; DNA: TGTGCCAGCAGCCAGGGGTCTAGGAACATTCAGTACTTC
J: TRBJ1-2; size: -; D: TRBD1; V: TRBV29-1; CDR3: CSVGPGGGYGYTF; DNA: TGCAGCGTTGGCCCAGGGGGTGGCTATGGCTACACCTTC
J: TRBJ1-5; size: few; D: -; V: TRBV5-6; CDR3: CASSTWGRGGVEQHF; DNA: TGTGCCAGCAGCACGTGGGGTCGGGGGGGTGTGGAACAGCATTTT
J: TRBJ1-5; size: -; D: -; V: TRBV6-1; CDR3: CASSAGGGFAQPQHF; DNA: TGTGCCAGCAGTGCTGGGGGCGGCTTTGCTCAGCCCCAGCATTTT
J: TRBJ2-7; size: -; D: -; V: TRBV7-8; CDR3: CASSLIPYEQYF; DNA: TGTGCCAGCAGCCTAATCCCCTACGAGCAGTACTTC
J: TRBJ2-5; size: -; D: -; V: TRBV10-3; CDR3: CAISHGAGQTETQYF; DNA: TGTGCCATCAGCCACGGGGCCGGACAGACGGAGACCCAGTACTTC
J: TRBJ1-4; size: few; D: -; V: TRBV4-1; CDR3: CASSQDKGREKLFF; DNA: TGCGCCAGCAGCCAAGACAAGGGCCGGGAAAAACTGTTTTTT